This passage covers 25 T cell receptor beta chains from one sample sequenced in a study of cytomegalovirus exposure and HLA in healthy donors. Researchers ran the PCR with 60 Vbeta and 13 Jbeta primers. Libraries were prepared by immunoSEQ multiplex PCR; TCRdb keeps only in-frame clonotypes and omits some of them. The sample has 140,000 or so clones, 70% to 85% seen once. Specimen: PBMCs. Source of these receptors: a woman in her sixties in good health and CMV-seropositive.

The chain uses TRBV10-3 and TRBJ2-1, with D tentatively TRBD2 (6 bases). The CDR3 has 17 residues. The germline V gene encodes CDR1 ENHRY and CDR2 SYGVKD. V dropped 3 bases and J dropped 6 bases, with 21 bases sitting between them. CDR3 protein: CAISDPLTSREFNEQFF. The CDR3 coding sequence is TGTGCCATCAGTGATCCCCTAACTAGCCGGGAGTTCAATGAGCAGTTCTTC.

The chain combines TRBV27 with TRBJ1-2; TRBD1 matches at 8 bases. Trimming at V came to 5 bases and at J to 2 bases, leaving 16 bases not matched to a gene. The CDR3 has 18 residues. The germline CDR1 and CDR2 sequences are MNHEY and SMNVEV (reference sequence). CDR3 sequence reads: CASSKGLGGQGANYGYTF. DNA of the CDR3: TGTGCCAGCAGTAAGGGTCTCGGAGGACAGGGAGCCAACTATGGCTACACCTTC.

This chain joins TRBV7-9 and TRBJ2-7; D not resolved. Germline assignment: CDR1 SEHNR and CDR2 FQNEAQ (reference sequence). The CDR3 length is 12 residues. V shed 4 bases and J shed 2 bases, with 6 bases lying between them. This chain's CDR3 is CASSSRPYEQYF. DNA for the CDR3: TGTGCCAGCAGCTCTCGTCCCTACGAGCAGTACTTC.

This clone was observed a handful of times. The chain recombines TRBV5-4 with TRBJ2-7, with 8 bases fitting TRBD2. V lost 4 bases to trimming and J lost 2 bases; unmatched junction nucleotides: 2. Per the germline V gene, CDR1 is SGHNT and CDR2 is YYREEE (reference sequence). CDR3 size: 13 residues. The CDR3 reads CASSQAGAYEQYF. The CDR3 DNA reads TGTGCCAGCAGCCAAGCGGGAGCCTACGAGCAGTACTTC.

This chain uses TRBV18 with TRBJ2-5, with TRBD1 matching over 7 bases. The closer fit of TRBJ2-7 to the DNA end suggests the J call may be wrong. Germline CDR1 and CDR2: KGHSH and LQKENI. The CDR3 runs 16 residues. CDR3 sequence reads: CASSPRQGRALGEQYF. For the CDR3, the DNA is TGTGCCAGCTCACCAAGACAGGGTAGGGCACTGGGCGAGCAGTACTTC.

The chain carries TRBV19 and TRBJ1-1; possible D gene TRBD1, 5 bases. The CDR3 runs to 14 residues. The V gene lost 8 bases and the J gene lost 1 base, with 14 bases spanning the gap. Germline values: CDR1 LNHDA, CDR2 SQIVND (reference sequence). The CDR3 DNA is TGTGCCAGTGTGTGGGGCTCTCGGAACACTGAAGCTTTCTTT. Translated, it gives CASVWGSRNTEAFF. Complete variable domain (other parts from reference TRBV19 and TRBJ1-1): DGGITQSPKYLFRKEGQNVTLSCEQNLNHDAMYWYRQDPGQGLRLIYYSQIVNDFQKGDIAEGYSVSREKKESFPLTVTSAQKNPTAFYLCASVWGSRNTEAFFGQGTRLTVV.

The V call is TRBV11-2, the J call TRBJ2-3, with D maybe TRBD2 (6 bases). This CDR3 has 16 residues. Trimming left V 0 bases short and J 6 bases short, with 16 bases between. Germline V gives CDR1 SGHAT, CDR2 FQNNGV. The CDR3 protein is CASSLDPGGAADTQYF. Written as DNA, the CDR3 is TGTGCCAGCAGCTTAGATCCAGGAGGGGCGGCCGATACGCAGTATTTT.

This chain connects TRBV2 to TRBJ2-7, with TRBD2 identical over 8 bases. The CDR3 runs 14 residues. Trimming cost V 5 bases and J 3 bases; bases outside gene matches: 6. CDR1 and CDR2 from the germline V gene are SNHLY and FYNNEI. CDR3 amino acids: CASSLKSGGYEQYF. As DNA, the CDR3 is TGTGCCAGCAGTCTGAAAAGCGGGGGCTACGAGCAGTACTTC. The entire variable domain, with the rest obtained from reference TRBV2 and TRBJ2-7, is as follows: EPEVTQTPSHQVTQMGQEVILRCVPISNHLYFYWYRQILGQKVEFLVSFYNNEISEKSEIFDDQFSVERPDGSNFTLKIRSTKLEDSAMYFCASSLKSGGYEQYFGPGTRLTVT.

This clone has more than one count but fewer than ten. The chain is built from TRBV5-1 and TRBJ1-4, with 7 positions matching TRBD1. The CDR3 has 13 residues. The germline gives CDR1 SGHRS, CDR2 YFSETQ. V shed 4 bases and J 5 bases; nucleotides not matched to a gene: 2. The CDR3 loop is CASSTGENEKLFF. Here the CDR3 DNA reads TGCGCCAGCAGCACAGGGGAGAATGAAAAACTGTTTTTT.

The chain is built from TRBV7-8 and TRBJ2-1; D might be TRBD1 (6 bases). The CDR3 contains 16 residues. Germline V gives CDR1 SGHVS, CDR2 FQNEAQ. Deletions cut 7 bases from V and 1 base from J, with 17 bases between. The CDR3 sequence is CASNFPGQISYNEQFF. The CDR3 bases are TGTGCCAGCAACTTTCCGGGACAAATTTCCTACAATGAGCAGTTCTTC.

This clone was counted a single time. This chain uses TRBV7-8 with TRBJ2-2; perhaps TRBD2 as D (5 bases). V shed 5 bases and J shed 3 bases, with 19 bases lying between them. CDR1 and CDR2 (germline): SGHVS, FQNEAQ. This CDR3 has 17 residues. The CDR3 DNA reads TGTGCCAGCAGCGCCCTCCCAGCCGGGGAGTACACCGGGGAGCTGTTTTTT. It codes for CASSALPAGEYTGELFF.

This clone was found a few times. The rearrangement joins TRBV19 to TRBJ2-2; 7 bases are a match to TRBD2. This CDR3 comprises 16 residues. Germline assignment: CDR1 LNHDA and CDR2 SQIVND (reference sequence). Germline trimming cut 3 bases from V and 5 bases from J; bases unmatched to any gene: 9. CDR3 amino acids: CASSILSGGGTGELFF. The DNA for the CDR3 is TGTGCCAGTAGTATCCTCTCGGGAGGAGGGACCGGGGAGCTGTTTTTT. The whole variable domain, filled in from reference TRBV19 and TRBJ2-2, reads DGGITQSPKYLFRKEGQNVTLSCEQNLNHDAMYWYRQDPGQGLRLIYYSQIVNDFQKGDIAEGYSVSREKKESFPLTVTSAQKNPTAFYLCASSILSGGGTGELFFGEGSRLTVL.

This chain connects TRBV5-6 to TRBJ1-2; D unclear. The germline CDR1 and CDR2 sequences are SGHDT and YYEEEE. V gave up 6 bases and J gave up 1 base, with 13 bases separating them. The CDR3 extends over 14 amino acids. The CDR3 reads CASIPHQNNYGYTF. The CDR3 region has the DNA TGTGCCAGCATCCCCCACCAGAATAACTATGGCTACACCTTC.

In the case of this clone: At one end the junction does not follow the germline gene, possibly because of a read error. Other DNA sequences in the sample encode the same CDR3. DNA of the CDR3: TGCGCTAGCAGCCAAGTACGAGCGGCCGAGCAGTACTTC. This encodes CASSQVRAAEQYF. The rearrangement uses TRBV4-1 and TRBJ2-7, with D maybe TRBD2 (5 bases). From germline, CDR1 is MGHRA and CDR2 YSYEKL. This CDR3 is built from 13 residues.

This chain uses TRBV28 with TRBJ1-1; 7 bases map to TRBD1. Germline CDR1 reads MDHEN; CDR2 reads SYDVKM. J was trimmed by 1 base and V by 7 bases; bases with no gene match: 9. The CDR3 contains 15 residues. CDR3 bases: TGTGCCAGCACCGAGACAGGGAGGACGAACACTGAAGCTTTCTTT. Translation gives CASTETGRTNTEAFF.

A note on this clone: The junction does not match germline at one end; this may be a read error. The genes are TRBV6-1 and TRBJ2-5; TRBD2 matches 10 bases. The closer fit of TRBJ2-7 to the DNA end suggests the J call may be wrong. The CDR3 is 19 amino acids. CDR1 and CDR2 from the germline V gene are MNHNS and SASEGT. CDR3: CASSEAEGTATSGWYEQYF. CDR3 nucleotide sequence: TGTGCTAGCAGTGAAGCTGAGGGGACAGCGACTAGCGGGTGGTACGAGCAGTACTTC.

The J gene is TRBJ2-7, the V gene TRBV4-2; TRBD2 agrees at 7 bases. Trimming took 4 bases from V and 4 from J; bases not matched to a gene: 10. The CDR3 has 15 amino acids. The germline V gene encodes CDR1 LGHNA and CDR2 YNFKEQ. The CDR3, as DNA: TGTGCCAGCAGCCCTAGTAGGCGGGAGAGGTACGAGCAGTACTTC. Encoded protein: CASSPSRRERYEQYF.

The J gene is TRBJ2-1, the V gene TRBV27, with no clear D. Looked up from germline, CDR1 is MNHEY and CDR2 is SMNVEV (reference sequence). This CDR3 contains 15 residues. The V end lost 2 bases, the J end lost 0 bases, and 8 bases lay between the germline ends. CDR3: CASSLKRSSYNEQFF. Written as DNA, the CDR3 is TGTGCCAGCAGTTTAAAGAGGTCCTCCTACAATGAGCAGTTCTTC.

The genes are TRBV27 and TRBJ2-7, with 8 bases fitting TRBD2. Germline V lookup: CDR1 MNHEY, CDR2 SMNVEV (reference sequence). With 8 bases clipped from V and 7 bases from J, the junction kept 7 bases outside the gene matches. The CDR3 contains 12 residues. This chain's CDR3 is CASSGLDLEQYF. The CDR3 nucleotides are TGTGCCAGCTCGGGACTAGATTTAGAGCAGTACTTC.

This chain links TRBV27 with TRBJ2-7; 7 bases fit TRBD1. The V gene's germline CDR1 is MNHEY and CDR2 SMNVEV (reference sequence). V was clipped by 6 bases and J by 1 base; unmatched bases: 3. The length of the CDR3 is 13 residues. CDR3 DNA sequence: TGTGCCAGCAGCGACAGGGAGTCCTACGAGCAGTACTTC. Residues: CASSDRESYEQYF.

The CDR3 loop reads CASSWGETYEQYF. The CDR3 nucleotides read TGTGCCAGCAGCTGGGGAGAAACCTACGAGCAGTACTTC. This chain links TRBV7-2 with TRBJ2-7, with D tentatively TRBD2 (5 bases). This CDR3 spans 13 amino acids. Trimming cost V 4 bases and J 2 bases, with 9 bases left between them. CDR1 and CDR2 from the germline V gene are SGHTA and FQGNSA.

This rearrangement joins TRBV19 to TRBJ1-1; no clear D gene. The V end lost 5 bases, the J end lost 1 base, and 14 bases lay between the germline ends. There are 15 residues in the CDR3. Looked up from germline, CDR1 is LNHDA and CDR2 is SQIVND (reference sequence). The CDR3 here is CASSSTTLSNTEAFF. The CDR3 region has the DNA TGTGCCAGTAGTTCGACAACCCTGTCGAACACTGAAGCTTTCTTT.

This chain uses TRBV18 with TRBJ2-5; a weak D match, TRBD2 (7 bases). The germline V gene has CDR1 KGHSH and CDR2 LQKENI. V was clipped by 6 bases and J by 2 bases, with 19 bases between them. There are 16 residues in the CDR3. The CDR3 bases are TGTGCCAGCTCCTCGTTTGAGGGAGGGGGACAAGAGACCCAGTACTTC. It translates to CASSSFEGGGQETQYF.

This chain joins TRBV27 and TRBJ1-2, with a weak D call TRBD1 (6 bases). V lost 3 bases and J lost 4, with 15 bases in between. The CDR3 totals 15 residues. Germline V lookup: CDR1 MNHEY, CDR2 SMNVEV (reference sequence). CDR3 region: CASSFLQGGGYGYTF. DNA of the CDR3: TGTGCCAGCAGTTTTCTACAGGGCGGGGGCTATGGCTACACCTTC.

The chain is built from TRBV28 and TRBJ1-1; 7 bases fit TRBD1. CDR1 MDHEN and CDR2 SYDVKM come from the germline V gene. V lost 5 bases, J lost 10 bases, and 13 bases stayed unmatched. This CDR3 has 14 amino acids. CDR3 nucleotides: TGTGCCAGCAGTACCTATACAGGGGCCACTAGAGCTTTCTTT. Its translation: CASSTYTGATRAFF. Filled out from reference TRBV28 and TRBJ1-1, the complete variable domain reads DVKVTQSSRYLVKRTGEKVFLECVQDMDHENMFWYRQDPGLGLRLIYFSYDVKMKEKGDIPEGYSVSREKKERFSLILESASTNQTSMYLCASSTYTGATRAFFGQGTRLTVV.